The sequence of this T cell receptor (beta chain) was determined in a study of T cells in Graves' hyperthyroidism and ophthalmopathy. The table lists this clonotype with many counts. The PBMCs had their origin in 10 ml of fresh peripheral blood. V lost 2 bases, J lost 0 bases, and 9 bases lay in between. There are 15 residues in the CDR3. Germline CDR1 and CDR2: KGHSH and LQKENI. TCR beta CDR3 regions were amplified from RNA. RT-PCR in the first round (using the HTBI primer set) targeted the TCR CDR3. TCRdb itself ran the multiplex PCR reads through MiXCR, one entry per CDR3 protein. The top ten hold 9.5% to 13% of the sample, which has about 740,000 distinct CDR3 sequences, 11% to 15% seen once.

The receptor comes from a woman younger than 30 with Graves' hyperthyroidism. The sample consisted of blood. V and J are TRBV18 and TRBJ2-3, with a weak D call TRBD1 (5 bases). This chain's CDR3 is CASSPATGSTDTQYF. CDR3 bases: TGTGCCAGCTCACCAGCTACAGGCAGCACAGATACGCAGTATTTT.